Listed here is a single T cell receptor (beta chain). The antigen is undetermined. The sample is drawn from a study of shared clonotypes between healthy human individuals. Germline CDR1 is WNHNN and CDR2 is SYGVQD (reference sequence). The CDR3 spans 15 residues. The germline V and J ends were trimmed by 2 bases and 1 base, with 10 bases remaining between them. The data were produced by immunoSEQ multiplex PCR, yet TCRdb's version contains in-frame clones alone and is incomplete. The repertoire holds about 2 million clones, approximately 95% seen once, with approximately 0.13% in the top ten. Study results and caveats: Donors were few, which limited the genetic and exposure-history diversity represented. At large depth, rarefaction still showed sorted-subset sequencing to be incomplete. When compared with the clonotypes that were shared by all four sorted-subset donors, the non-shared clonotypes turned out to have lower generation probabilities.

This chain connects TRBV10-1 to TRBJ2-3; perhaps TRBD1 as D (6 bases). The sample comprised naive CD4+ T cells sorted from blood. The subset: CD45RA+ positively selected. This TCR derives from a man aged 18 to 30 in good health. The CDR3 reads CASSETGLGTDTQYF. The CDR3 DNA follows: TGCGCCAGCAGTGAGACAGGGCTGGGCACAGATACGCAGTATTTT.